This entry lists 23 T cell receptor beta chains sequenced from one sample in a study of cytomegalovirus exposure and HLA in healthy donors. Primers: 60 Vbeta forward and 13 Jbeta reverse. Sequencing used immunoSEQ multiplex PCR; TCRdb keeps in-frame clones, though not all of them. The data show around 130,000 clones, just under 80% seen once. The sequenced material came from PBMCs. These receptors were obtained from a middle-aged woman in good health and CMV-seronegative.

This clone has only one observation. The V gene is TRBV27, the J gene TRBJ1-2; TRBD1 is a possible D gene (6 bases). The CDR3 totals 12 residues. V was pared by 4 bases and J by 8 bases, with 11 bases between. Germline V gene lookup returns CDR1 MNHEY and CDR2 SMNVEV (reference sequence). The CDR3 DNA sequence: TGTGCCAGCAGTTCGACAGGAGGAGGCTACACCTTC. Protein: CASSSTGGGYTF.

This chain uses TRBV28 with TRBJ1-2, with 7 bases that match TRBD1. This CDR3 has 14 residues. With V trimmed by 6 bases and J by 7 bases, 11 bases remained unmatched. Germline V gives CDR1 MDHEN, CDR2 SYDVKM. This chain's CDR3 is CASRKRQGVAGYTF. The CDR3 coding sequence is TGTGCCAGCAGGAAAAGGCAGGGGGTGGCTGGCTACACCTTC.

The chain couples TRBV30 to TRBJ1-6; D gene ambiguous. Germline CDR1 GTSNPN, CDR2 SVGIG (reference sequence). The CDR3 has 16 amino acids. Trimming took 6 bases from V and 9 from J, leaving 24 bases between them. The CDR3 spells CACPGKGRPESSPLHF. For the CDR3, the DNA is TGTGCCTGCCCCGGGAAGGGCAGGCCAGAAAGTTCACCCCTCCACTTT.

The chain couples TRBV6-1 to TRBJ2-1, with 8 bases identical to TRBD2. The J segment lost 3 bases and the V segment lost 1 base, leaving 2 bases of the junction unmatched. This CDR3 region has 15 residues. Per the germline V gene, CDR1 is MNHNS and CDR2 is SASEGT. CDR3 protein: CASSEERGHYNEQFF. The DNA of the CDR3 is TGTGCCAGCAGTGAAGAGCGGGGGCACTACAATGAGCAGTTCTTC.

This clone has just one count. J is TRBJ2-1 and V is TRBV28; 8 positions agree with TRBD1. Germline V gene data show CDR1 as MDHEN and CDR2 as SYDVKM. The CDR3 sequence is 13 residues long. V lost 4 bases, J lost 6 bases, and 2 bases stayed unmatched. The CDR3 reads CASSSTGANEQFF. The DNA for the CDR3 is TGTGCCAGCAGTTCGACAGGGGCCAATGAGCAGTTCTTC.

The chain is built from TRBV6-5 and TRBJ1-5; TRBD1 matches at 8 bases. The V segment lost 6 bases and the J segment 6 bases; nucleotides outside the gene matches: 10. The CDR3 runs to 15 residues. CDR1 and CDR2 from the germline V gene are MNHEY and SVGAGI. The CDR3 DNA is TGTGCCAGCAGCTCGGACAGGGAAGGCTTTCAGCCCCAGCATTTT. It codes for CASSSDREGFQPQHF.

The J gene is TRBJ2-3, the V gene TRBV4-2; no clear D. The ends were cut back, 2 bases at V and 2 bases at J, with 14 bases in the middle. This CDR3 region has 16 residues. Germline V CDR1 and CDR2: LGHNA, YNFKEQ. DNA of the CDR3: TGTGCCAGCAGCCAAACCGGTCTAGGAAACACAGATACGCAGTATTTT. Its translation: CASSQTGLGNTDTQYF.

Comment on this clone: At one boundary the junction diverges from the germline segment, which might be a read error. This chain uses TRBV28 with TRBJ2-4; tentatively, D is TRBD2 (5 bases). This CDR3 has 17 residues. Germline CDR1 is MDHEN and CDR2 is SYDVKM. The CDR3: CASSTSGRALAKNSQYF. CDR3 coding DNA: TGTGCCAGCAGTACCTCCGGAAGAGCCCTAGCCAAAAACAGTCAGTACTTC.

This clone was counted once. The rearrangement uses TRBV27 and TRBJ1-5; D gene uncertain. Trimming cost V 8 bases and J 4 bases, with 15 bases left between them. Germline CDR1 and CDR2: MNHEY and SMNVEV (reference sequence). The CDR3 is 14 amino acids. The CDR3 is CASPRYGRNQPQHF. CDR3 sequence (DNA): TGTGCCAGCCCCAGGTACGGCAGAAATCAGCCCCAGCATTTT.

This clone was observed a few times. This rearrangement joins TRBV6-6 to TRBJ1-5; tentatively, D is TRBD1 (6 bases). V lost 6 bases and J lost 5, with 11 bases in between. Germline V gives CDR1 MNHNY, CDR2 SVGAGI (reference sequence). This CDR3 spans 13 amino acids. DNA for the CDR3: TGTGCCAGCAGACCCGCAGGGGATCAGCCCCAGCATTTT. This gives the protein CASRPAGDQPQHF.

The genes are TRBV9 and TRBJ2-2; a possible D gene is TRBD2 (5 bases). The V gene's germline CDR1 is SGDLS and CDR2 YYNGEE. The germline V and J ends were trimmed by 1 base and 1 base, with 14 bases remaining between them. CDR3 length: 17 amino acids. This CDR3 is CASSVPLEGKNTGELFF. In DNA, the CDR3 is TGTGCCAGCAGCGTACCCCTCGAGGGCAAGAACACCGGGGAGCTGTTTTTT. Full variable domain (rest looked up from reference TRBV9 and TRBJ2-2): DSGVTQTPKHLITATGQRVTLRCSPRSGDLSVYWYQQSLDQGLQFLIQYYNGEERAKGNILERFSAQQFPDLHSELNLSSLELGDSALYFCASSVPLEGKNTGELFFGEGSRLTVL.

The chain recombines TRBV4-1 with TRBJ2-1; TRBD2 agrees at 13 bases. The CDR3 extends over 16 amino acids. J gave up 7 bases and V 5 bases, and 8 bases lay outside the gene matches. Germline-derived CDR1 and CDR2 are MGHRA and YSYEKL. The CDR3 DNA reads as TGCGCCAGCAGCGATCCGGGACTAGCGGGATTGAATGAGCAGTTCTTC. Amino acids: CASSDPGLAGLNEQFF.

About this clone itself: The final CDR3 position lacks the conserved phenylalanine or tryptophan, pointing to a likely read error. The V and J genes are TRBV5-1 and TRBJ2-7, with D perhaps matching TRBD1 or TRBD2 (5 bases each). Germline lookup yields CDR1 SGHRS and CDR2 YFSETQ. The CDR3 sequence is 13 residues long. V gave up 0 bases and J gave up 7 bases, with 11 bases separating them. The DNA of the CDR3 is TGCGCCAGCAGCTTGGCGAGGTGGGGGGAGCAGTACTCC. It translates to CASSLARWGEQYS.

The V and J genes are TRBV5-4 and TRBJ1-6; 11 bases are a match to TRBD1. Looked up from germline, CDR1 is SGHNT and CDR2 is YYREEE (reference sequence). The CDR3 is 19 amino acids. The trim removed 2 bases at V and 5 bases at J, leaving 12 bases unmatched. CDR3 DNA sequence: TGTGCCAGCAGCTTCGCCGGGACAGGGGGTAATATAGATAATTCACCCCTCCACTTT. This sequence encodes CASSFAGTGGNIDNSPLHF. Supplemented by reference TRBV5-4 and TRBJ1-6, the full variable domain reads ETGVTQSPTHLIKTRGQQVTLRCSSQSGHNTVSWYQQALGQGPQFIFQYYREEENGRGNFPPRFSGLQFPNYSSELNVNALELDDSALYLCASSFAGTGGNIDNSPLHFGNGTRLTVT.

The J gene is TRBJ2-7, the V gene TRBV7-9, with TRBD1 matching over 7 bases. The CDR3 runs 19 residues. The trim removed 4 bases at V and 3 bases at J, leaving 21 bases unmatched. The germline gives CDR1 SEHNR, CDR2 FQNEAQ (reference sequence). The CDR3 protein is CASSSSPNVRTGMGYEQYF. The CDR3 DNA is TGTGCCAGCAGCTCCTCACCGAATGTACGGACAGGCATGGGCTACGAGCAGTACTTC.

In DNA, the CDR3 is TGCAGCGTCCCACAGCTGGCCGGCCAAAATGAGCAGTTCTTC. This codes for CSVPQLAGQNEQFF. The rearrangement uses TRBV29-1 and TRBJ2-1; D gene uncertain. V dropped 6 bases and J dropped 7 bases, with 19 bases sitting between them. The CDR3 has 14 residues. Germline CDR1 reads SQVTM; CDR2 reads ANQGSEA.

The J gene is TRBJ2-1, the V gene TRBV27; 7 bases match TRBD1. The CDR3 consists of 18 residues. Germline CDR1 MNHEY, CDR2 SMNVEV (reference sequence). V shed 5 bases and J 3 bases; nucleotides not matched to a gene: 16. The CDR3 here is CASSTRGPQGPYYNEQFF. In DNA form, the CDR3 reads TGTGCCAGCAGTACTAGGGGACCACAGGGGCCGTACTACAATGAGCAGTTCTTC.

The V call is TRBV9, the J call TRBJ1-4, with 8 bases lining up with TRBD1. The CDR3 consists of 19 residues. Germline lookup yields CDR1 SGDLS and CDR2 YYNGEE. With V trimmed by 0 bases and J by 6 bases, 16 bases remained unmatched. CDR3 coding DNA: TGTGCCAGCAGCGTAGAATTCCCAGGGGGCAAGGGACTTTATGAAAAACTGTTTTTT. It translates to CASSVEFPGGKGLYEKLFF.

This clone was detected once. The genes are TRBV6-1 and TRBJ1-1, with 7 bases matching TRBD1. V shed 3 bases and J 11 bases; nucleotides not matched to a gene: 6. Germline V lookup: CDR1 MNHNS, CDR2 SASEGT. This CDR3 spans 12 amino acids. CDR3 nucleotide sequence: TGTGCCAGCAGTGAGACAGGGCTTGAGGCTTTCTTT. This translates into CASSETGLEAFF.

The rearrangement links TRBV6-1 to TRBJ2-3, with 7 positions matching TRBD2. Germline-derived CDR1 and CDR2 are MNHNS and SASEGT. This CDR3 is 12 amino acids long. J was trimmed by 8 bases and V by 6 bases; bases with no gene match: 5. In nucleotides, the CDR3 is TGTGCCAGCAGCGAACTAGCGAGTACGCAGTATTTT. Translated: CASSELASTQYF.

The J gene is TRBJ2-5, the V gene TRBV7-9; 9 bases map to TRBD1. In germline, CDR1 is SEHNR, CDR2 FQNEAQ (reference sequence). Unmatched junction bases numbered 2, after V lost 2 bases and J lost 4 bases. The CDR3 has 14 residues. The CDR3 DNA is TGTGCCAGCAGCTTATTGACAGGGGGAGAGACCCAGTACTTC. It translates to CASSLLTGGETQYF.

J is TRBJ2-5 and V is TRBV5-8; 10 nucleotides line up with TRBD2. The J segment lost 6 bases and the V segment lost 4 bases, leaving 6 bases of the junction unmatched. CDR1 and CDR2 (germline): SGHTS, YDEGEE. The CDR3 runs 14 residues. CDR3 loop: CASSLAGASQTQYF. The CDR3 bases are TGTGCCAGCAGCCTAGCGGGAGCATCACAGACCCAGTACTTC.

The chain links TRBV19 to TRBJ1-4; 9 nucleotides line up with TRBD1. There are 15 residues in the CDR3. With V trimmed by 1 base and J by 8 bases, 5 bases remained unmatched. The germline gives CDR1 LNHDA, CDR2 SQIVND (reference sequence). The CDR3 bases are TGTGCCAGTAGTATAGGGGACAGGGCCGACGAAAAACTGTTTTTT. It yields the protein CASSIGDRADEKLFF. The full variable domain, completed using reference TRBV19 and TRBJ1-4, is DGGITQSPKYLFRKEGQNVTLSCEQNLNHDAMYWYRQDPGQGLRLIYYSQIVNDFQKGDIAEGYSVSREKKESFPLTVTSAQKNPTAFYLCASSIGDRADEKLFFGSGTQLSVL.